The 31 T cell receptor beta chains in this list originate from one sample, sequenced in a study of post-analysis software for immune sequencing data. Their antigens remain unidentified. Study results and caveats: Compared with controls, patients had more of five or six TRBV segments, including TRBV5-6, TRBV5-1 and TRBV20-1.

Prepared libraries of TCR beta cDNA carried unique molecular identifiers. TCRdb analysed the PCR reads with MiXCR anew, one entry per CDR3 protein. The sample has approximately 730,000 distinct CDR3 sequences; approximately 30% are singletons. The sequenced sample consisted of blood. The origin of the receptors is a girl between 5 and 17 years old with multiple sclerosis.

The chain is built from TRBV3-1 and TRBJ2-3; D call uncertain. The CDR3 sequence is 17 residues long. Trimming removed 4 bases from V and 4 bases from J, with 21 bases in between. Germline CDR1 and CDR2: LGHDT and YNNKEL (reference sequence). The CDR3 region has the DNA TGTGCCAGCAGCCTATTATCACTTGATTTACGACCAGATACGCAGTATTTT. It yields the protein CASSLLSLDLRPDTQYF.

The rearrangement uses TRBV7-2 and TRBJ1-4, with 10 bases matching TRBD1. The CDR3 contains 16 residues. J lost 8 bases, V lost 1 base, and 7 bases had no gene match. Germline values: CDR1 SGHTA, CDR2 FQGNSA. The CDR3 region has the DNA TGTGCCAGCAGCTTAGTCCCGACAGGGGGCAGCGAAAAACTGTTTTTT. Its protein product is CASSLVPTGGSEKLFF. Complete variable domain (other parts from reference TRBV7-2 and TRBJ1-4): GAGVSQSPSNKVTEKGKDVELRCDPISGHTALYWYRQSLGQGLEFLIYFQGNSAPDKSGLPSDRFSAERTGGSVSTLTIQRTQQEDSAVYLCASSLVPTGGSEKLFFGSGTQLSVL.

The genes are TRBV7-9 and TRBJ2-2; D gene unclear. V was shortened by 5 bases and J by 1 base, with 11 bases between the two germline ends. CDR3 length: 15 amino acids. Germline V gene data show CDR1 as SEHNR and CDR2 as FQNEAQ (reference sequence). The CDR3 loop is CASSPDWGNTGELFF. CDR3 nucleotides: TGTGCCAGCAGCCCCGATTGGGGGAACACCGGGGAGCTGTTTTTT.

Only a few counts were recorded for this clonotype. V and J are TRBV29-1 and TRBJ2-1; 9 nucleotides line up with TRBD2. Germline CDR1 is SQVTM and CDR2 is ANQGSEA. The ends lost 5 bases at V and 7 bases at J; junction bases unmatched: 6. The CDR3 loop spans 13 amino acids. The CDR3, as DNA: TGCAGCGTTCCGGGACTAGCTAGGAATGAGCAGTTCTTC. Translated: CSVPGLARNEQFF.

The V and J genes are TRBV20-1 and TRBJ2-3; 12 positions match TRBD2. Germline lookup yields CDR1 DFQATT and CDR2 SNEGSKA (reference sequence). J lost 6 bases, V lost 6 bases, and 7 bases had no gene match. The CDR3 is made up of 14 amino acids. This CDR3 is CSAPGLAGGDTQYF. The DNA for the CDR3 is TGCAGTGCCCCAGGGCTAGCGGGAGGGGATACGCAGTATTTT.

This sequence joins TRBV29-1 and TRBJ2-6, with unresolved D. Looked up from germline, CDR1 is SQVTM and CDR2 is ANQGSEA. V dropped 2 bases and J dropped 0 bases, with 5 bases sitting between them. The CDR3 spans 14 residues. The CDR3 spells CSVELDSGANVLTF. For the CDR3, the DNA is TGCAGCGTTGAACTGGACTCTGGGGCCAACGTCCTGACTTTC.

The sample holds a few counts of this clonotype. CDR3 protein: CASSLRTSGGSDTQYF. The CDR3 DNA is TGTGCCAGCAGCTTAAGGACTAGCGGGGGTTCGGATACGCAGTATTTT. The rearrangement uses TRBV7-8 and TRBJ2-3; 13 bases fit TRBD2. CDR1 and CDR2 from the germline V gene are SGHVS and FQNEAQ. The CDR3 is made up of 16 amino acids. V lost 2 bases and J lost 6; bases outside the gene matches: 5.

In its sample, this clonotype was seen a few times. The chain links TRBV12-3 or TRBV12-4 to TRBJ1-6; 7 bases are a match to TRBD1. V was pared by 6 bases and J by 7 bases, with 9 bases of the junction left unmatched. This CDR3 has 15 residues. The CDR3 DNA reads TGTGCCAGCAGGGACCGAGACAGGGTAAATTCACCCCTCCACTTT. Protein sequence: CASRDRDRVNSPLHF.

This clonotype appeared a few times. This chain links TRBV5-1 with TRBJ2-4, with 8 positions matching TRBD1. Germline CDR1 and CDR2: SGHRS and YFSETQ. The CDR3 sequence is 15 residues long. V shed 4 bases, J shed 6 bases, and the junction held 9 bases outside the gene matches. The CDR3, as DNA: TGCGCCAGCAGCACCGTACAGGGGGGTTCAAACATTCAGTACTTC. Its protein is CASSTVQGGSNIQYF.

Many counts were recorded for this clonotype. This rearrangement joins TRBV7-2 to TRBJ1-2, with TRBD1 matching over 7 bases. In germline, CDR1 is SGHTA, CDR2 FQGNSA. J gave up 8 bases and V 5 bases, and 8 bases lay outside the gene matches. CDR3 length equals 13 residues. The CDR3 loop reads CASSPRTGRGYTF. The CDR3 region has the DNA TGTGCCAGCAGCCCGCGGACAGGCAGGGGCTACACCTTC.

The chain links TRBV4-3 to TRBJ2-6; the D is unclear. Between the trimmed V and J ends, which lost 3 bases and 4 bases, there was a span of 10 bases. There are 15 residues in the CDR3. Per germline, CDR1 LGHNA and CDR2 YSLEER. The CDR3 spells CASSQGSTGANVLTF. CDR3 bases: TGCGCCAGCAGCCAGGGGTCGACGGGGGCCAACGTCCTGACTTTC.

The rearrangement joins TRBV7-9 to TRBJ1-1; D uncertain. The CDR3 spans 12 residues. CDR1 is SEHNR, CDR2 FQNEAQ, per germline (reference sequence). Trimming left V 3 bases short and J 4 bases short, with 6 bases between. The CDR3 bases are TGTGCCAGCAGCTTTTTGAGCACTGAAGCTTTCTTT. The encoded protein is CASSFLSTEAFF.

This clonotype was observed many times. This chain links TRBV7-8 with TRBJ2-3, with 8 bases aligning to TRBD2. The CDR3 extends over 15 amino acids. The germline V gene has CDR1 SGHVS and CDR2 FQNEAQ. Trimming at V came to 5 bases and at J to 6 bases, leaving 10 bases not matched to a gene. The CDR3 DNA sequence: TGTGCCAGCAGCCCCGGGAGGGGTGTCGTGGATACGCAGTATTTT. Translated: CASSPGRGVVDTQYF.

This clonotype was seen a few times. The chain uses TRBV7-2 and TRBJ2-7; 9 bases fit TRBD1. Per the germline V gene, CDR1 is SGHTA and CDR2 is FQGNSA. With V trimmed by 4 bases and J by 1 base, 8 bases remained unmatched. This CDR3 comprises 16 residues. The CDR3 region has the DNA TGTGCCAGCAGCTCTCTAGGACAGGGGACATCCTACGAGCAGTACTTC. Its translation: CASSSLGQGTSYEQYF.

The J gene is TRBJ2-7, the V gene TRBV6-1; D ambiguous. Germline V lookup: CDR1 MNHNS, CDR2 SASEGT. V shed 3 bases and J shed 10 bases, with 22 bases lying between them. The CDR3 has 15 residues. Written as DNA, the CDR3 is TGTGCCAGCAGTGAGGACCCGGCTGCTAAAGAGTCCCAGTACTTC. Residues: CASSEDPAAKESQYF.

J is TRBJ2-5 and V is TRBV27; D is unclear. Germline CDR1 reads MNHEY; CDR2 reads SMNVEV (reference sequence). Trimming pared 5 bases from V and 1 base from J, leaving 8 bases between. This CDR3 has 13 residues. The CDR3 nucleotides are TGTGCCAGCAGTAAACGCTCCCAAGAGACCCAGTACTTC. It is translated as CASSKRSQETQYF.

The chain has TRBV25-1 and TRBJ2-5; 8 nucleotides line up with TRBD1. This CDR3 is built from 14 residues. The germline V gene encodes CDR1 MGHDK and CDR2 SYGVNS. Losses at the gene ends were 6 bases for V and 5 bases for J; bases not matched to a gene: 8. The DNA of the CDR3 is TGTGCCAGCAGCGAGGGACAGGTCCTTGAGACCCAGTACTTC. This gives the protein CASSEGQVLETQYF. Together with reference TRBV25-1 and TRBJ2-5, the CDR3 gives the full variable domain: EADIYQTPRYLVIGTGKKITLECSQTMGHDKMYWYQQDPGMELHLIHYSYGVNSTEKGDLSSESTVSRIRTEHFPLTLESARPSHTSQYLCASSEGQVLETQYFGPGTRLLVL.

V usage is TRBV20-1 and J usage is TRBJ2-7; D remains unclear. Deletions cut 5 bases from V and 4 bases from J, with 12 bases between. Germline values: CDR1 DFQATT, CDR2 SNEGSKA (reference sequence). The CDR3 is made up of 12 amino acids. The chain's CDR3 is CSAPDQKYEQYF. CDR3 coding DNA: TGCAGTGCTCCGGACCAAAAGTACGAGCAGTACTTC.

Only a few counts were recorded for this clonotype. The V call is TRBV4-1, the J call TRBJ1-1, with 11 positions matching TRBD1. This CDR3 contains 13 residues. Germline V gene data show CDR1 as MGHRA and CDR2 as YSYEKL. The trim removed 10 bases at V and 4 bases at J, leaving 5 bases unmatched. The CDR3 DNA sequence: TGCGCCACCCTGGGGACAGGGGGCACTGAAGCTTTCTTT. This gives the protein CATLGTGGTEAFF.

The gene calls are TRBV5-1 and TRBJ1-4, with D possibly being TRBD1 (6 bases). V gave up 3 bases and J gave up 6 bases, with 12 bases separating them. CDR3 length: 14 amino acids. Germline V gene data show CDR1 as SGHRS and CDR2 as YFSETQ. DNA of the CDR3: TGCGCCAGCAGCTCCCACAGGGAGGATGAAAAACTGTTTTTT. Its translation: CASSSHREDEKLFF.

This rearrangement joins TRBV20-1 to TRBJ2-3, with D perhaps TRBD1 (6 bases). The germline V and J ends were trimmed by 5 bases and 6 bases, with 9 bases remaining between them. The CDR3 has 11 residues. CDR1 and CDR2 from the germline V gene are DFQATT and SNEGSKA (reference sequence). The CDR3 spells CSAGQGDTQYF. DNA of the CDR3: TGCAGTGCTGGCCAGGGGGATACGCAGTATTTT.

This clonotype occurred a few times. The rearrangement joins TRBV27 to TRBJ1-6; 7 nucleotides align to TRBD1. CDR3 length equals 14 residues. CDR1 and CDR2 from the germline V gene are MNHEY and SMNVEV (reference sequence). J gave up 8 bases and V 3 bases, and 4 bases lay outside the gene matches. CDR3 sequence: CASSLQGVDSPLHF. For the CDR3, the DNA is TGTGCCAGCAGTTTGCAGGGGGTAGATTCACCCCTCCACTTT.

This rearrangement joins TRBV20-1 to TRBJ2-3, with D perhaps TRBD1 (6 bases). Trimming cost V 6 bases and J 4 bases, with 17 bases left between them. The CDR3 is made up of 14 amino acids. Germline V lookup: CDR1 DFQATT, CDR2 SNEGSKA (reference sequence). CDR3 DNA: TGCAGTGCCGCGGGCTATCCAGGGGCAGATACGCAGTATTTT. Protein sequence: CSAAGYPGADTQYF.

This clonotype was detected a few times. The chain links TRBV5-8 to TRBJ2-7, with 8 bases identical to TRBD1. The junction had 10 bases not matched to a gene; V was cut back by 4 bases and J by 4 bases. The CDR3 consists of 15 residues. Germline CDR1 is SGHTS and CDR2 is YDEGEE. DNA of the CDR3: TGTGCCAGCAGCCACGGACAGGGTAAGGCGTACGAGCAGTACTTC. Translating gives CASSHGQGKAYEQYF.

The V call is TRBV5-1, the J call TRBJ2-3; D tentatively fits TRBD1 or TRBD2 (5 bases each). From germline, CDR1 is SGHRS and CDR2 YFSETQ. Trimming pared 0 bases from V and 5 bases from J, leaving 16 bases between. The CDR3 is 16 residues long. CDR3 sequence (DNA): TGCGCCAGCAGCTTGGGGGGACCCCGTCGGGTAGATACGCAGTATTTT. The encoded protein is CASSLGGPRRVDTQYF.

V usage is TRBV24-1 and J usage is TRBJ2-1; 7 bases are shared with TRBD1. Germline CDR1 is KGHDR and CDR2 is SFDVKD. This CDR3 has 15 amino acids. Unmatched junction bases numbered 5, after V lost 0 bases and J lost 7 bases. The DNA of the CDR3 is TGTGCCACCAGTGATTTGACAGGGGCAAGGAATGAGCAGTTCTTC. This translates into CATSDLTGARNEQFF.

The J gene is TRBJ1-1, the V gene TRBV7-2; D possibly corresponds to TRBD1 (6 bases). There are 15 residues in the CDR3. Germline CDR1 is SGHTA and CDR2 is FQGNSA. Deletions cut 5 bases from V and 9 bases from J, with 22 bases between. CDR3 sequence (DNA): TGTGCCAGCAGCCCAAGACAGGACTTGGGGAGGAAAGCTTTCTTT. It specifies CASSPRQDLGRKAFF.

This clonotype was detected once. The chain is built from TRBV7-9 and TRBJ1-2, with D possibly TRBD1 on 5 matching bases. This CDR3 comprises 11 residues. The V end was cut by 5 bases, the J end by 10 bases, with 11 bases between. The germline V gene has CDR1 SEHNR and CDR2 FQNEAQ (reference sequence). DNA for the CDR3: TGTGCCAGCAGCGTCCGACAGACCTACACCTTC. Residues: CASSVRQTYTF. Variable domain in full (rest from reference TRBV7-9 and TRBJ1-2): DTGVSQNPRHKITKRGQNVTFRCDPISEHNRLYWYRQTLGQGPEFLTYFQNEAQLEKSRLLSDRFSAERPKGSFSTLEIQRTEQGDSAMYLCASSVRQTYTFGSGTRLTVV.

V is TRBV9 and J is TRBJ1-1; 7 bases map to TRBD1. The CDR3 is 18 residues long. The germline V gene has CDR1 SGDLS and CDR2 YYNGEE. J lost 1 base, V lost 4 bases, and 16 bases had no gene match. The CDR3 protein is CASSLRGSQQGTNTEAFF. The CDR3 DNA sequence: TGTGCCAGCAGCCTACGGGGGTCCCAACAGGGGACGAACACTGAAGCTTTCTTT.

J is TRBJ2-1 and V is TRBV9, with D perhaps being TRBD1 or TRBD2 (6 bases each). Germline V gives CDR1 SGDLS, CDR2 YYNGEE. The CDR3 loop spans 18 amino acids. Deletions cut 2 bases from V and 1 base from J, with 19 bases between. CDR3 loop: CASSVNPSRGRSYNEQFF. CDR3 in DNA: TGTGCCAGCAGCGTTAACCCTTCACGGGGGCGTTCCTACAATGAGCAGTTCTTC. Full variable domain (missing parts from reference TRBV9 and TRBJ2-1): DSGVTQTPKHLITATGQRVTLRCSPRSGDLSVYWYQQSLDQGLQFLIQYYNGEERAKGNILERFSAQQFPDLHSELNLSSLELGDSALYFCASSVNPSRGRSYNEQFFGPGTRLTVL.

This clonotype has just a few counts. The genes are TRBV2 and TRBJ2-1, with D tentatively TRBD2 (5 bases). CDR1 SNHLY and CDR2 FYNNEI come from the germline V gene. The V and J ends lost 7 bases and 9 bases respectively, with 19 bases between them. The CDR3 runs 14 residues. CDR3 in DNA: TGTGCCAGCACATTGGAGGAGTCACGGCGTGAGCAGTTCTTC. It yields the protein CASTLEESRREQFF. The full variable domain, with the rest looked up from reference TRBV2 and TRBJ2-1, is EPEVTQTPSHQVTQMGQEVILRCVPISNHLYFYWYRQILGQKVEFLVSFYNNEISEKSEIFDDQFSVERPDGSNFTLKIRSTKLEDSAMYFCASTLEESRREQFFGPGTRLTVL.